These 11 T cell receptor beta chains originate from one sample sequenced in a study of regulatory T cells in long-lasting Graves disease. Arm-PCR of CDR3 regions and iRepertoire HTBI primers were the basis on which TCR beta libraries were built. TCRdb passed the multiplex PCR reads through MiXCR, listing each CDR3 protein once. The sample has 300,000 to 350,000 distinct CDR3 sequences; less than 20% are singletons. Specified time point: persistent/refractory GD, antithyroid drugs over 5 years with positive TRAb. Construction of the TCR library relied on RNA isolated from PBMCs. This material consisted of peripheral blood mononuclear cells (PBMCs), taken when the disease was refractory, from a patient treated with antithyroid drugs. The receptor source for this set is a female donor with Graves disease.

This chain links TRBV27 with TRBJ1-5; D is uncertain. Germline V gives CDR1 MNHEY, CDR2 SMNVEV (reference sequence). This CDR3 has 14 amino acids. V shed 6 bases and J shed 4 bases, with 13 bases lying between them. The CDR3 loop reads CASRRSGSNQPQHF. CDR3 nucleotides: TGTGCCAGCAGGCGATCGGGCAGTAATCAGCCCCAGCATTTT.

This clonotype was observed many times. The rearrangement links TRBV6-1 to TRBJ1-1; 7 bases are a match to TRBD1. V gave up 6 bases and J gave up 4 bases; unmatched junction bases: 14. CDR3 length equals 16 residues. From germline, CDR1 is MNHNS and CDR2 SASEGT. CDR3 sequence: CASSPRAQGLGTEAFF. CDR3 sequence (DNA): TGTGCCAGCAGCCCCAGGGCACAGGGGCTGGGCACTGAAGCTTTCTTT.

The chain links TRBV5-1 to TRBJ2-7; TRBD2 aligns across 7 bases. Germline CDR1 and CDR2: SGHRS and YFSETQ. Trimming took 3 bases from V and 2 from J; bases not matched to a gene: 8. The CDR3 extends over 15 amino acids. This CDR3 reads CASSSTGRGTYEQYF. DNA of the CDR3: TGCGCCAGCAGCTCTACCGGGCGGGGGACCTACGAGCAGTACTTC.

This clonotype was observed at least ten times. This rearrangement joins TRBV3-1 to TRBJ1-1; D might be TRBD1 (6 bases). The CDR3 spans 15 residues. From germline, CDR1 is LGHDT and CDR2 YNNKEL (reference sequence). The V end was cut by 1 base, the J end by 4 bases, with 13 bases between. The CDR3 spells CASSQGGHQGTEAFF. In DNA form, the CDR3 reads TGTGCCAGCAGCCAAGGGGGGCACCAGGGCACTGAAGCTTTCTTT.

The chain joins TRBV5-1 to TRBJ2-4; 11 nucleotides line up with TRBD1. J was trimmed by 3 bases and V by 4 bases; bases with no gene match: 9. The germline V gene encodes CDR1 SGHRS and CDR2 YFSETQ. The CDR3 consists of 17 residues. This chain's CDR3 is CASSRTRTGGSKNIQYF. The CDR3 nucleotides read TGCGCCAGCAGCCGAACGAGGACAGGGGGCAGCAAAAACATTCAGTACTTC.

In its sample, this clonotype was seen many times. For the CDR3, the DNA is TGTGCCAGCCTGGGGGGTGGTAGCAATCAGCCCCAGCATTTT. It encodes CASLGGGSNQPQHF. The chain combines TRBV2 with TRBJ1-5; tentatively, D is TRBD1 (5 bases). The CDR3 loop spans 14 amino acids. The germline V and J ends were trimmed by 8 bases and 0 bases, with 11 bases remaining between them. The germline gives CDR1 SNHLY, CDR2 FYNNEI.

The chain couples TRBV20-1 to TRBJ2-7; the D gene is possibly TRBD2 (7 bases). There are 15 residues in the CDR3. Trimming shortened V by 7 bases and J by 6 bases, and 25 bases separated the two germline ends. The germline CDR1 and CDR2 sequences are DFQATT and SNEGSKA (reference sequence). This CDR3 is CSVTGGRGASGEQYF. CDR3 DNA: TGCAGTGTCACAGGAGGTCGGGGGGCATCAGGCGAGCAGTACTTC.

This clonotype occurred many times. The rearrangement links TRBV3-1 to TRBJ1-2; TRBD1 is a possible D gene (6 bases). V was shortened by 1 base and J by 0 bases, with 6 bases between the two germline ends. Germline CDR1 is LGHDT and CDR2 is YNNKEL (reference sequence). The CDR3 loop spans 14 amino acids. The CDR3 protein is CASSQGTANYGYTF. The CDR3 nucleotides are TGTGCCAGCAGCCAAGGGACAGCTAACTATGGCTACACCTTC.

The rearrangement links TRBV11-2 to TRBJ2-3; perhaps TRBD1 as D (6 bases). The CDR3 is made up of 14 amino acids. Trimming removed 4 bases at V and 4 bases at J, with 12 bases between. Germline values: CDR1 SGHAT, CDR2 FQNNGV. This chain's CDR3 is CASSSLRGSDTQYF. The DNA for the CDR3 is TGTGCCAGCAGCTCACTCAGGGGTTCAGATACGCAGTATTTT.

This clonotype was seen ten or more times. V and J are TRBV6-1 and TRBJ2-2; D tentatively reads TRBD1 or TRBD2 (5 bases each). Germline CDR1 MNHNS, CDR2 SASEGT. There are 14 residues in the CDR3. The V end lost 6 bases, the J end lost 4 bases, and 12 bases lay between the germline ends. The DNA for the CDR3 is TGTGCCAGCAGACGGGACCCGAGCACCGGGGAGCTGTTTTTT. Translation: CASRRDPSTGELFF.

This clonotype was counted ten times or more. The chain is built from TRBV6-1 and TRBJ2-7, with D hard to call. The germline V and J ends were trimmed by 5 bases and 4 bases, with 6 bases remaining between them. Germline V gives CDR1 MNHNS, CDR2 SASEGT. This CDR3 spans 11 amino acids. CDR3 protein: CASSKMYEQYF. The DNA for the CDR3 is TGTGCCAGCAGTAAGATGTACGAGCAGTACTTC.